The 16 T cell receptor beta chains presented below share a single source sample, sequenced in a study of CD8 T cells in Susac syndrome. An input of about 0.5 to 1 ug of RNA was subjected to reverse transcription using random hexamers. TCRdb re-called the immunoSEQ multiplex PCR reads through MiXCR, storing one row per CDR3 protein. Among around 130,000 distinct CDR3 sequences listed, approximately 79% were seen once. The source material was CD8+ T cells from PBMCs. The origin of the receptors is a human donor with multiple sclerosis.

The genes are TRBV5-6 and TRBJ2-7, with D tentatively TRBD1 (5 bases). CDR1 SGHDT and CDR2 YYEEEE come from the germline V gene. Trimming stripped 4 bases from V and 6 bases from J, with 14 bases between. CDR3 length: 13 amino acids. CDR3 DNA sequence: TGTGCCAGCAGCATATACGACAGTCTCGAGCAGTACGTC. Translating gives CASSIYDSLEQYV.

CDR3 bases: TGTGCCAGCAGCTTTAGCAGCACTGAAGCTTTCTTT. The encoded protein is CASSFSSTEAFF. The chain joins TRBV7-9 to TRBJ1-1; D unclear. This CDR3 contains 12 residues. V lost 3 bases and J lost 4, with 6 bases in between. Germline-derived CDR1 and CDR2 are SEHNR and FQNEAQ (reference sequence).

The rearrangement uses TRBV19 and TRBJ2-3; D gene unclear. Germline V CDR1 and CDR2: LNHDA, SQIVND (reference sequence). This CDR3 is built from 16 residues. V shed 3 bases and J shed 6 bases, with 19 bases lying between them. The CDR3 DNA reads TGTGCCAGTAGTATGATTTTCGGGCTAGATGTGGATACGCAGTATTTT. As protein: CASSMIFGLDVDTQYF.

The V and J genes are TRBV20-1 and TRBJ2-2, with D unresolved. V was trimmed by 0 bases and J by 7 bases, leaving 9 bases between them. The germline gives CDR1 DFQATT, CDR2 SNEGSKA (reference sequence). CDR3 size: 13 residues. CDR3 sequence: CSARDLLGGELFF. The DNA for the CDR3 is TGCAGTGCTAGAGATCTTCTGGGCGGGGAGCTGTTTTTT.

The V call is TRBV29-1, the J call TRBJ1-2; D is unresolved. Looked up from germline, CDR1 is SQVTM and CDR2 is ANQGSEA. There are 12 residues in the CDR3. V dropped 3 bases and J dropped 4 bases, with 9 bases sitting between them. The CDR3 spells CSVDKGIYGYTF. The DNA of the CDR3 is TGCAGCGTTGATAAAGGGATCTATGGCTACACCTTC.

This clonotype was counted between two and nine times. The chain employs TRBV6-1 and TRBJ1-5, with D unresolved. V was shortened by 5 bases and J by 0 bases, with 5 bases between the two germline ends. This CDR3 is built from 13 residues. CDR1 MNHNS and CDR2 SASEGT come from the germline V gene. As DNA, the CDR3 is TGTGCCAGCAGTACGGGTAGCAATCAGCCCCAGCATTTT. Residues: CASSTGSNQPQHF.

This chain connects TRBV6-1 to TRBJ2-7; 8 nucleotides match TRBD1. Looked up from germline, CDR1 is MNHNS and CDR2 is SASEGT. This CDR3 spans 13 amino acids. With V trimmed by 8 bases and J by 6 bases, 9 bases remained unmatched. The CDR3 spells CASGQGILGEQYF. In nucleotides, the CDR3 is TGTGCCAGCGGACAGGGTATTCTTGGCGAGCAGTACTTC.

V usage is TRBV24-1 and J usage is TRBJ1-1; TRBD1 might be the D (6 bases). The ends were cut back, 4 bases at V and 0 bases at J, with 11 bases in the middle. The CDR3 extends over 15 amino acids. Germline V gene lookup returns CDR1 KGHDR and CDR2 SFDVKD. The CDR3: CATSDPQGLNTEAFF. Written as DNA, the CDR3 is TGTGCCACCAGTGACCCACAGGGCCTGAACACTGAAGCTTTCTTT.

CDR3 DNA: TGTGCCAGCAGCTCGCCAGGGAGCCCCGGGGAGCTGTTTTTT. Encoded protein: CASSSPGSPGELFF. The V gene is TRBV11-3, the J gene TRBJ2-2; perhaps D is TRBD1 or TRBD2 (5 bases each). Germline assignment: CDR1 SGHNT and CDR2 YENEEA. The CDR3 spans 14 residues. V lost 4 bases, J lost 6 bases, and 12 bases lay in between.

This clonotype has only one observation. This chain links TRBV6-5 with TRBJ2-3; either TRBD1 or TRBD2 may fit D (5 bases each). The CDR3 length is 17 residues. The ends were cut back, 4 bases at V and 0 bases at J, with 17 bases in the middle. Germline V lookup: CDR1 MNHEY, CDR2 SVGAGI. In nucleotides, the CDR3 is TGTGCCAGCAGTTGGTACGGCCGGGACCCTAGCACAGATACGCAGTATTTT. Translated, it gives CASSWYGRDPSTDTQYF.

The V and J genes are TRBV2 and TRBJ2-7; tentative D call: TRBD1 (5 bases). CDR1 is SNHLY and CDR2 is FYNNEI in the germline V gene. V shed 3 bases and J shed 6 bases, with 12 bases lying between them. The CDR3 runs to 13 residues. The CDR3 DNA sequence: TGTGCCAGCAGTGACAGGGTGGGCGGCGAGCAGTACTTC. Its translation is CASSDRVGGEQYF.

This clonotype was seen once. This chain uses TRBV29-1 with TRBJ2-7; TRBD1 matches at 7 bases. CDR3 length equals 16 residues. J was trimmed by 0 bases and V by 3 bases; bases with no gene match: 11. CDR1 is SQVTM and CDR2 is ANQGSEA in the germline V gene. Here the CDR3 DNA reads TGCAGCGTTGAGCCTTTCCTTAGGGGGCTCTCCTACGAGCAGTACTTC. It is translated as CSVEPFLRGLSYEQYF.

This chain connects TRBV30 to TRBJ1-4; a weak D match, TRBD1 (6 bases). There are 15 residues in the CDR3. From germline, CDR1 is GTSNPN and CDR2 SVGIG (reference sequence). V was shortened by 3 bases and J by 7 bases, with 18 bases between the two germline ends. The CDR3 is CAWSALQGEGEKLFF. The DNA for the CDR3 is TGTGCCTGGAGCGCCCTACAGGGAGAGGGTGAAAAACTGTTTTTT.

The CDR3 loop reads CASSQGYGSDYGYTF. The CDR3 DNA reads as TGCGCCAGCAGCCAAGGTTACGGCTCCGACTATGGCTACACCTTC. V gene TRBV4-1 combines with J gene TRBJ1-2; unclear D gene. CDR3 length: 15 amino acids. Germline V CDR1 and CDR2: MGHRA, YSYEKL. Trimming shortened V by 1 base and J by 3 bases, and 12 bases separated the two germline ends.

V and J are TRBV7-9 and TRBJ1-2; TRBD1 matches at 12 bases. Trimming removed 8 bases from V and 6 bases from J; junction bases left unmatched: 7. The CDR3 consists of 14 residues. Germline assignment: CDR1 SEHNR and CDR2 FQNEAQ (reference sequence). The CDR3 DNA reads TGTGCCAGCTACAGGGGGACAGGGGGCCATGGCTACACCTTC. It is translated as CASYRGTGGHGYTF. The variable domain in full, completed from reference TRBV7-9 and TRBJ1-2, reads DTGVSQNPRHKITKRGQNVTFRCDPISEHNRLYWYRQTLGQGPEFLTYFQNEAQLEKSRLLSDRFSAERPKGSFSTLEIQRTEQGDSAMYLCASYRGTGGHGYTFGSGTRLTVV.

The sample holds a few counts of this clonotype. V gene TRBV13 combines with J gene TRBJ2-2, with TRBD1 matching over 10 bases. The length of the CDR3 is 15 residues. Unmatched junction bases numbered 4, after V lost 4 bases and J lost 5 bases. The germline gives CDR1 PRHDT, CDR2 FYEKMQ (reference sequence). The CDR3: CASSSGQGVTGELFF. The DNA of the CDR3 is TGTGCCAGCAGCTCAGGACAGGGGGTGACCGGGGAGCTGTTTTTT.